Below are 17 T cell receptor beta chains sequenced from a single sample in a study of technical replicates of blood from a handful of donors. Assay: immunoSEQ multiplex PCR; the TCRdb copy retains only in-frame clones and omits some. The data contain tens of thousands of clones, approximately 93% of them singletons. Sequences were obtained from T cells isolated from PBMCs. The receptors here all came from a human donor in good health.

The gene calls are TRBV6-6 and TRBJ2-4; 7 bases are shared with TRBD1. This CDR3 has 14 residues. J lost 3 bases, V lost 6 bases, and 5 bases had no gene match. The germline gives CDR1 MNHNY, CDR2 SVGAGI (reference sequence). CDR3 sequence: CASRSTGDKNIQYF. CDR3 nucleotides: TGTGCCAGCAGGTCCACAGGGGACAAAAACATTCAGTACTTC.

This rearrangement joins TRBV30 to TRBJ1-2; 7 bases line up with TRBD1. CDR3 length: 16 amino acids. Germline loops: CDR1 GTSNPN, CDR2 SVGIG (reference sequence). V dropped 3 bases and J dropped 4; count of bases not matched to a gene: 14. Written as DNA, the CDR3 is TGTGCCTGGAGAGAAGTTCCTCCGGACAGGACCTATGGCTACACCTTC. Translated: CAWREVPPDRTYGYTF. The full variable domain, completed using reference TRBV30 and TRBJ1-2, is SQTIHQWPATLVQPVGSPLSLECTVEGTSNPNLYWYRQAAGRGLQLLFYSVGIGQISSEVPQNLSASRPQDRQFILSSKKLLLSDSGFYLCAWREVPPDRTYGYTFGSGTRLTVV.

The chain has TRBV7-9 and TRBJ1-1; D possibly corresponds to TRBD1 (5 bases). Per the germline V gene, CDR1 is SEHNR and CDR2 is FQNEAQ (reference sequence). V lost 4 bases and J 6 bases, leaving 12 bases between the germline ends. There are 13 residues in the CDR3. CDR3 in amino acids: CASSWEAGPEAFF. CDR3 coding DNA: TGTGCCAGCAGCTGGGAGGCAGGGCCTGAAGCTTTCTTT.

V is TRBV4-1 and J is TRBJ2-1, with TRBD1 matching over 8 bases. Germline values: CDR1 MGHRA, CDR2 YSYEKL. The trim removed 1 base at V and 8 bases at J, leaving 7 bases unmatched. The length of the CDR3 is 15 residues. The CDR3 is CASSQVPGGWDEQFF. For the CDR3, the DNA is TGCGCCAGCAGCCAAGTCCCAGGGGGCTGGGATGAGCAGTTCTTC.

This clone was seen only once. The chain is built from TRBV28 and TRBJ2-1; maybe TRBD1 (5 bases). Trimming removed 0 bases at V and 10 bases at J, with 10 bases between. The germline CDR1 and CDR2 sequences are MDHEN and SYDVKM. CDR3 length: 13 residues. The CDR3 is CASSLWGLDEQFF. The CDR3 coding sequence is TGTGCCAGCAGTTTATGGGGGCTTGACGAGCAGTTCTTC.

This chain connects TRBV9 to TRBJ2-7; 10 bases are a match to TRBD2. The CDR3 contains 13 residues. Germline CDR1 SGDLS, CDR2 YYNGEE. After removal of 8 bases from V and 5 bases from J, the junction contained 7 bases not matched to a gene. CDR3: CASGGLATNEQYF. DNA of the CDR3: TGTGCCAGTGGGGGACTAGCGACGAACGAGCAGTACTTC.

The chain uses TRBV6-1 and TRBJ2-3, with unresolved D. Germline V gene data show CDR1 as MNHNS and CDR2 as SASEGT. The CDR3 spans 12 residues. Trimming cost V 6 bases and J 2 bases, with 6 bases left between them. CDR3 amino acids: CASSTDTDTQYF. The CDR3 DNA sequence: TGTGCCAGCAGCACAGACACAGATACGCAGTATTTT.

V is TRBV4-1 and J is TRBJ2-5, with D possibly TRBD2 on 7 matching bases. The CDR3 sequence is 14 residues long. With 3 bases removed from V and 5 bases from J, the gap between germline ends came to 13 bases. The germline CDR1 and CDR2 sequences are MGHRA and YSYEKL. The CDR3 loop reads CASSQMGGGETQYF. The CDR3 bases are TGCGCCAGCAGCCAGATGGGAGGGGGGGAGACCCAGTACTTC.

This sequence joins TRBV6-1 and TRBJ2-2; TRBD1 aligns across 8 bases. V was clipped by 4 bases and J by 5 bases; unmatched bases: 3. Per the germline V gene, CDR1 is MNHNS and CDR2 is SASEGT. This CDR3 has 14 residues. CDR3 residues: CASSVYRGTGELFF. DNA of the CDR3: TGTGCCAGCAGTGTCTACAGGGGGACCGGGGAGCTGTTTTTT.

CDR3 region: CASSSGLAGLDEQFF. CDR3 in DNA: TGTGCCAGCAGCTCGGGACTAGCGGGATTAGATGAGCAGTTCTTC. The chain uses TRBV7-3 and TRBJ2-1, with TRBD2 identical over 13 bases. Losses at the gene ends were 4 bases for V and 8 bases for J; bases not matched to a gene: 5. The CDR3 consists of 15 residues. Germline CDR1 is SGHTA and CDR2 is FQGTGA.

The V call is TRBV4-3, the J call TRBJ1-3; D call uncertain. Germline CDR1 and CDR2: LGHNA and YSLEER. The ends were cut back, 1 base at V and 6 bases at J, with 7 bases in the middle. The CDR3 contains 13 residues. Written as DNA, the CDR3 is TGCGCCAGCAGCCAAGTCGAGGAAAACACCATATATTTT. This gives the protein CASSQVEENTIYF.

Turning to this clone: Compared with germline, one end of the junction differs, possibly owing to a read error. The chain has TRBV7-3 and TRBJ2-5, with 7 bases identical to TRBD1. Germline CDR1 SGHTA, CDR2 FQGTGA. The CDR3 runs 13 residues. Here the CDR3 DNA reads TGTGCCAGCAGCTTGACAGGGCAAGCGACCCAGTACTTC. Its translation is CASSLTGQATQYF.

V gene TRBV2 combines with J gene TRBJ2-2, with 14 bases fitting TRBD2. The CDR3 sequence is 20 residues long. V dropped 3 bases and J dropped 0; count of bases not matched to a gene: 9. The germline V gene encodes CDR1 SNHLY and CDR2 FYNNEI. CDR3 loop: CASSEEPGLAGEANTGELFF. CDR3 bases: TGTGCCAGCAGTGAGGAACCGGGACTAGCGGGAGAAGCGAACACCGGGGAGCTGTTTTTT. Combining the CDR3 with reference TRBV2 and TRBJ2-2 gives the whole variable domain EPEVTQTPSHQVTQMGQEVILRCVPISNHLYFYWYRQILGQKVEFLVSFYNNEISEKSEIFDDQFSVERPDGSNFTLKIRSTKLEDSAMYFCASSEEPGLAGEANTGELFFGEGSRLTVL.

This clone came up once. The chain couples TRBV19 to TRBJ1-2; 8 nucleotides agree with TRBD1. The V gene end was trimmed by 2 bases and the J gene end by 9 bases; junction bases not matched to a gene: 2. Germline V gene lookup returns CDR1 LNHDA and CDR2 SQIVND (reference sequence). The CDR3 is 12 amino acids. The chain's CDR3 is CASSIRQGSYTF. The CDR3 DNA reads as TGTGCCAGTAGTATAAGACAGGGGAGCTACACCTTC.

The chain recombines TRBV9 with TRBJ2-5; 7 bases align to TRBD1. The CDR3 is 14 amino acids. With 0 bases clipped from V and 3 bases from J, the junction kept 2 bases outside the gene matches. Germline V lookup: CDR1 SGDLS, CDR2 YYNGEE. In DNA form, the CDR3 reads TGTGCCAGCAGCGTAGGAGGGACAGAAGAGACCCAGTACTTC. As protein: CASSVGGTEETQYF.

V gene TRBV27 combines with J gene TRBJ1-5; D remains ambiguous. Trimming removed 3 bases at V and 5 bases at J, with 11 bases between. The CDR3 sequence is 14 residues long. Germline-derived CDR1 and CDR2 are MNHEY and SMNVEV (reference sequence). CDR3: CASSLRSGYQPQHF. The DNA of the CDR3 is TGTGCCAGCAGTTTGAGGAGTGGGTATCAGCCCCAGCATTTT.

This chain joins TRBV7-9 and TRBJ2-1; 7 bases are a match to TRBD1. The germline CDR1 and CDR2 sequences are SEHNR and FQNEAQ (reference sequence). This CDR3 has 15 amino acids. V lost 4 bases to trimming and J lost 4 bases; unmatched junction nucleotides: 7. This CDR3 reads CASSSDRPPYNEQFF. The CDR3 DNA reads as TGTGCCAGCAGCTCGGACAGGCCCCCGTACAATGAGCAGTTCTTC.